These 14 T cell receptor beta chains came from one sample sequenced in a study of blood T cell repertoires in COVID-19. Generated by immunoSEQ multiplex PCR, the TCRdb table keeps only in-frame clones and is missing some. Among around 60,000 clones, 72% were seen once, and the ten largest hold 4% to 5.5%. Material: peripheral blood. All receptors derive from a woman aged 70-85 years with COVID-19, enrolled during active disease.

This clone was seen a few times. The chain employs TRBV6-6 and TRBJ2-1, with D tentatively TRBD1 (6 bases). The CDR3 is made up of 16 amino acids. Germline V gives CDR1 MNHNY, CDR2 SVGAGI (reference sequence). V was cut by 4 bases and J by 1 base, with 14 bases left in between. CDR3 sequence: CASSLQTGFSYNEQFF. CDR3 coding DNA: TGTGCCAGCAGTTTACAAACAGGGTTTTCCTACAATGAGCAGTTCTTC.

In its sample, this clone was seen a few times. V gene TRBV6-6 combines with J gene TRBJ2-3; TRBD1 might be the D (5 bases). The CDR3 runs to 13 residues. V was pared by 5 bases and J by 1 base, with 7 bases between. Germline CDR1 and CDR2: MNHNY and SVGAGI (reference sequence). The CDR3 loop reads CASSPRGTDTQYF. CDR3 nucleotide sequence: TGTGCCAGCAGTCCCAGGGGCACAGATACGCAGTATTTT.

CDR3 residues: CASSFQGGDLGYTF. The CDR3 bases are TGTGCCAGCAGTTTTCAAGGGGGCGACTTGGGCTACACCTTC. The chain uses TRBV6-6 and TRBJ1-2; 7 bases fit TRBD1. CDR3 length equals 14 residues. V was clipped by 4 bases and J by 8 bases; unmatched bases: 10. In germline, CDR1 is MNHNY, CDR2 SVGAGI (reference sequence).

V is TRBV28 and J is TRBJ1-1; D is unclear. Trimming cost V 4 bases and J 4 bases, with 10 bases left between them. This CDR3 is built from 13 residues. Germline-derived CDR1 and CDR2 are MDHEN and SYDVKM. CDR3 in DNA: TGTGCCAGCAGTTCCCCTATGAGCACTGAAGCTTTCTTT. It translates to CASSSPMSTEAFF.

DNA of the CDR3: TGTGCCAGTAGTGCCGGGGGGACAAGGAACACCGGGGAGCTGTTTTTT. Its protein product is CASSAGGTRNTGELFF. The J gene is TRBJ2-2, the V gene TRBV19, with D possibly matching TRBD2 (7 bases). Per the germline V gene, CDR1 is LNHDA and CDR2 is SQIVND (reference sequence). V dropped 5 bases and J dropped 1 base, with 14 bases sitting between them. The CDR3 covers 16 residues. Supplemented by reference TRBV19 and TRBJ2-2, the full variable domain reads DGGITQSPKYLFRKEGQNVTLSCEQNLNHDAMYWYRQDPGQGLRLIYYSQIVNDFQKGDIAEGYSVSREKKESFPLTVTSAQKNPTAFYLCASSAGGTRNTGELFFGEGSRLTVL.

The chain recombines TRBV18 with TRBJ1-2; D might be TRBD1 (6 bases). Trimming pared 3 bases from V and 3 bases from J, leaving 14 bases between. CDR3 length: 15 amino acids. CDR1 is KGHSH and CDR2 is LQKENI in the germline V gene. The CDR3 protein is CASSPGASGHYGYTF. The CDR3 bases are TGTGCCAGCTCACCGGGGGCTTCGGGACACTATGGCTACACCTTC.

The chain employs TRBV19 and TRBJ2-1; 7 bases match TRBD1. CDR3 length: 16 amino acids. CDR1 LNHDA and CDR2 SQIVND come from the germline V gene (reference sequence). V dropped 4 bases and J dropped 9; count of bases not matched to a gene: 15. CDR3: CASSTRLSQRQGEQFF. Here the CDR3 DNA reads TGTGCCAGTAGTACGCGACTATCACAAAGACAGGGTGAGCAGTTCTTC.

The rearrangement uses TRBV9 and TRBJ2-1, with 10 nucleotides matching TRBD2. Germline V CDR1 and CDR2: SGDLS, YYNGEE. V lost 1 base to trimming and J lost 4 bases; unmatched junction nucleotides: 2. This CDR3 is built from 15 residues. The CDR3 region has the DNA TGTGCCAGCAGCGTAACTAGCGGGGTGTACAATGAGCAGTTCTTC. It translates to CASSVTSGVYNEQFF.

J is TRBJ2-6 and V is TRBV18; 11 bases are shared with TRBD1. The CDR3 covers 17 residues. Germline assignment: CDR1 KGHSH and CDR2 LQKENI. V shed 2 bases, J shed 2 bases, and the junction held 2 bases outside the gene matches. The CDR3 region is CASSPMGQGAGANVLTF. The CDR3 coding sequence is TGTGCCAGCTCACCAATGGGACAGGGGGCTGGGGCCAACGTCCTGACTTTC.

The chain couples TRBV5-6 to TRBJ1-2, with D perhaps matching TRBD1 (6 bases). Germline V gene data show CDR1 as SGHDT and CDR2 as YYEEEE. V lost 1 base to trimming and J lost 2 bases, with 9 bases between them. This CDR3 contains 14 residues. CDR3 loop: CASSLTGTNYGYTF. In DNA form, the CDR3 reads TGTGCCAGCAGCTTGACAGGGACCAACTATGGCTACACCTTC. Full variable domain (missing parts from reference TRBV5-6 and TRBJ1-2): DAGVTQSPTHLIKTRGQQVTLRCSPKSGHDTVSWYQQALGQGPQFIFQYYEEEERQRGNFPDRFSGHQFPNYSSELNVNALLLGDSALYLCASSLTGTNYGYTFGSGTRLTVV.

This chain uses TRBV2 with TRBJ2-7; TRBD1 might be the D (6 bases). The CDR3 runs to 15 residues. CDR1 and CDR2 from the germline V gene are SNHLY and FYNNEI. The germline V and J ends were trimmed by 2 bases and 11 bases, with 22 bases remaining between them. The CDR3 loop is CASSETSATAYREYF. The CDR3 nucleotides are TGTGCCAGCAGTGAAACCTCCGCTACAGCGTACAGGGAGTACTTC. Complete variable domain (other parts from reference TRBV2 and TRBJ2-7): EPEVTQTPSHQVTQMGQEVILRCVPISNHLYFYWYRQILGQKVEFLVSFYNNEISEKSEIFDDQFSVERPDGSNFTLKIRSTKLEDSAMYFCASSETSATAYREYFGPGTRLTVT.

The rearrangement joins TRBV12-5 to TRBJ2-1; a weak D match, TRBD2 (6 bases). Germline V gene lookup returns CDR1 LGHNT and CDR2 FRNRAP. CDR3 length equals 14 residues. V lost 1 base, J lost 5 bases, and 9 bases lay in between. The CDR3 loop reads CASGLGTTDNEQFF. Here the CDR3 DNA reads TGTGCTAGTGGTTTGGGGACTACTGACAATGAGCAGTTCTTC.

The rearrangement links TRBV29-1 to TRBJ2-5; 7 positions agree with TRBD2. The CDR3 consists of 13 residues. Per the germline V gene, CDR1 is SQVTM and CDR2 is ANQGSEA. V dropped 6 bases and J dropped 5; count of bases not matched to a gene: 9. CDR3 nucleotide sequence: TGCAGCGTGACCCTCGGGGGGTGGGAGACCCAGTACTTC. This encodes CSVTLGGWETQYF.

CDR3: CASSLQGALGSGANVLTF. CDR3 DNA: TGTGCCAGTAGCCTACAGGGGGCATTAGGCTCTGGGGCCAACGTCCTGACTTTC. The V call is TRBV19, the J call TRBJ2-6; 9 positions agree with TRBD1. The CDR3 covers 18 residues. Germline V gene data show CDR1 as LNHDA and CDR2 as SQIVND (reference sequence). The V and J ends lost 6 bases and 0 bases, in that order; junction bases with no gene match: 9.